This T cell receptor beta chain comes out of a study of T cells in narcolepsy. Remarks on this clone: An end of the junction does not agree with germline; a read error may underlie this.

Data came from immunoSEQ multiplex PCR; TCRdb stores just in-frame clones and leaves some out. The sample lists some 30,000 clones, more than 70% occurring once. This CDR3 has 15 residues. Germline V gene lookup returns CDR1 LNHDA and CDR2 SQIVND (reference sequence). Sequences were obtained from CD45RA- memory CD4+ T cells from PBMCs. The clonotype originates from a human donor with narcolepsy. The rearrangement joins TRBV19 to TRBJ1-4; TRBD1 might be the D (6 bases). The CDR3 here is CAGSMSGATNEKLFF. The CDR3 bases are TGTGCCGGTAGTATGTCAGGGGCAACTAATGAAAAACTGTTTTTT.